In this sample, the clone carrying this T cell receptor (beta chain) turned up many times. Its antigen is undetermined. Following extraction, RNA underwent reverse transcription to cDNA, which served as the sequencing template. Using immunoSEQ multiplex PCR, the repertoire was profiled, and TCRdb retains in-frame clones only, with some absent. The repertoire consists of some 130,000 clones, with roughly 50% occurring once and the leading ten covering over 15%. The data were taken from a study of CD8+ T cells in alopecia areata. Study overall: In an open-label trial, patients got 5 to 10 mg tofacitinib twice daily. Patients remained on tofacitinib for 6 to 18 months and then went 6 months without it. Study-level points and caveats: Sequencing of scalp tissue also captures the resident alphabeta T cells of normal skin. Mice showed clearer TCR sharing than patients did, a gap that was possibly HLA-related.

This CDR3 is 16 amino acids long. Unmatched junction bases numbered 5, after V lost 2 bases and J lost 0 bases. Germline lookup yields CDR1 LGHNA and CDR2 YSLEER. This specimen was CD8+ T cells sorted from blood, taken at week 0. The TCR was taken from a human donor with alopecia areata. The chain uses TRBV4-3 and TRBJ2-7; 9 positions agree with TRBD2. CDR3 nucleotide sequence: TGCGCCAGCAGCCAATCTAGCGGGGATAACTCCTACGAGCAGTACTTC. This translates into CASSQSSGDNSYEQYF.